The 22 T cell receptor beta chains below were found in one sample sequenced in a study of T cell responses to AZD1222 COVID-19 vaccine. TCRdb's copy holds only in-frame clones and misses some; the assay was immunoSEQ multiplex PCR. The table has roughly 150,000 clones, 80% to 95% seen once; the top ten hold more than 3%. The source material was peripheral blood, sampled 28 days after the second AZD1222 dose. These receptors were taken from an adult who received the AZD1222 COVID-19 vaccine.

The V gene is TRBV5-8, the J gene TRBJ1-3; no definite D call. The germline gives CDR1 SGHTS, CDR2 YDEGEE. CDR3 size: 12 residues. The germline V and J ends were trimmed by 3 bases and 9 bases, with 10 bases remaining between them. The CDR3 reads CASSSPKGTIYF. The CDR3 DNA follows: TGTGCCAGCAGCTCCCCCAAAGGCACCATATATTTT.

V is TRBV13 and J is TRBJ1-1; possible D gene TRBD1, 6 bases. V was clipped by 0 bases and J by 0 bases, with 14 bases between them. The CDR3 is 17 amino acids. The germline gives CDR1 PRHDT, CDR2 FYEKMQ (reference sequence). CDR3: CASSLGRQGLMNTEAFF. Written as DNA, the CDR3 is TGTGCCAGCAGCTTAGGCAGGCAGGGGTTAATGAACACTGAAGCTTTCTTT.

The chain has TRBV28 and TRBJ1-1; D unclear. V was pared by 2 bases and J by 1 base, with 5 bases between. The CDR3 spans 13 residues. CDR1 is MDHEN and CDR2 is SYDVKM in the germline V gene. The CDR3 sequence is CASSLTPNTEAFF. CDR3 nucleotides: TGTGCCAGCAGTTTAACCCCGAACACTGAAGCTTTCTTT.

CDR3 sequence reads: CATLQNTIYF. CDR3 sequence (DNA): TGTGCCACCCTTCAGAACACCATATATTTT. The chain combines TRBV27 with TRBJ1-3; no reliable D call. The CDR3 has 10 amino acids. Germline V lookup: CDR1 MNHEY, CDR2 SMNVEV (reference sequence). V was pared by 10 bases and J by 7 bases, with 8 bases between.

J is TRBJ1-1 and V is TRBV12-3 or TRBV12-4; D gene ambiguous. This CDR3 is built from 12 residues. The V gene lost 5 bases and the J gene lost 11 bases, with 15 bases spanning the gap. The CDR3 loop is CASSPYHARAFF. In nucleotides, the CDR3 is TGTGCCAGCAGTCCGTACCACGCCCGCGCTTTCTTT.

The CDR3 here is CASSESDDSGRVETQYF. CDR3 nucleotide sequence: TGCGCCAGCAGTGAGTCGGATGATAGCGGTCGAGTAGAGACCCAGTACTTC. The chain combines TRBV10-2 with TRBJ2-5; possible D gene TRBD2, 6 bases. This CDR3 has 17 amino acids. Germline V CDR1 and CDR2: WSHSY, SAAADI. The ends were cut back, 0 bases at V and 4 bases at J, with 18 bases in the middle.

The J gene is TRBJ2-2, the V gene TRBV28; the D is unclear. CDR1 and CDR2 from the germline V gene are MDHEN and SYDVKM. This CDR3 region has 12 residues. Trimming pared 4 bases from V and 4 bases from J, leaving 4 bases between. The CDR3 region is CASSWSTGELFF. The DNA of the CDR3 is TGTGCCAGCAGTTGGAGCACCGGGGAGCTGTTTTTT.

This chain connects TRBV6-5 to TRBJ2-3; 7 bases map to TRBD1. Unmatched junction bases numbered 7, after V lost 6 bases and J lost 4 bases. The CDR3 has 14 residues. CDR1 is MNHEY, CDR2 SVGAGI, per germline. CDR3 nucleotide sequence: TGTGCCAGCAGCCGGGACAGTAAGTCAGATACGCAGTATTTT. Its protein is CASSRDSKSDTQYF.

The rearrangement joins TRBV5-1 to TRBJ1-3; no definite D call. V lost 0 bases to trimming and J lost 0 bases, with 1 base between them. The V gene's germline CDR1 is SGHRS and CDR2 YFSETQ. This CDR3 contains 13 residues. The CDR3 loop is CASSLGSGNTIYF. DNA of the CDR3: TGCGCCAGCAGCTTGGGCTCTGGAAACACCATATATTTT.

The chain uses TRBV27 and TRBJ2-2; 7 bases match TRBD1. The CDR3 runs to 15 residues. Germline CDR1 reads MNHEY; CDR2 reads SMNVEV (reference sequence). The J segment lost 0 bases and the V segment lost 10 bases, leaving 8 bases of the junction unmatched. CDR3 region: CATRQGMPNTGELFF. CDR3 bases: TGTGCCACACGACAGGGTATGCCGAACACCGGGGAGCTGTTTTTT.

The chain employs TRBV19 and TRBJ1-5; no reliable D call. The CDR3 sequence is 16 residues long. Trimming pared 1 base from V and 1 base from J, leaving 11 bases between. The germline gives CDR1 LNHDA, CDR2 SQIVND (reference sequence). The CDR3 coding sequence is TGTGCCAGTAGTATAGGAGGCCCCATAAGCAATCAGCCCCAGCATTTT. This codes for CASSIGGPISNQPQHF.

J is TRBJ1-1 and V is TRBV6-2 or TRBV6-3; D not resolved. Trimming removed 2 bases from V and 3 bases from J, with 10 bases in between. The CDR3 is made up of 14 amino acids. Looked up from germline, CDR1 is MNHEY and CDR2 is SVGEGT. CDR3 in amino acids: CASSYVQPDTEAFF. In DNA form, the CDR3 reads TGTGCCAGCAGTTACGTACAACCGGACACTGAAGCTTTCTTT.

As for this clone: A junction end diverges from the germline sequence, so it may reflect a read error. The chain employs TRBV7-8 and TRBJ1-1; a weak D match, TRBD1 (5 bases). This CDR3 contains 14 residues. Germline assignment: CDR1 SGHVS and CDR2 FQNEAQ. In DNA form, the CDR3 reads TGTGCCAGCAGTTCCGGGACGGTGAAAACTGAAGCTTTCTTT. It is translated as CASSSGTVKTEAFF.

This chain links TRBV7-3 with TRBJ2-1; possible D gene TRBD2, 6 bases. This CDR3 is 13 amino acids long. Trimming pared 5 bases from V and 5 bases from J, leaving 10 bases between. Germline CDR1 reads SGHTA; CDR2 reads FQGTGA. Here the CDR3 DNA reads TGTGCCAGCAGCCAGCGGACTAACAATGAGCAGTTCTTC. Protein product: CASSQRTNNEQFF. The full variable domain, completed using reference TRBV7-3 and TRBJ2-1, is GAGVSQTPSNKVTEKGKYVELRCDPISGHTALYWYRQSLGQGPEFLIYFQGTGAADDSGLPNDRFFAVRPEGSVSTLKIQRTERGDSAVYLCASSQRTNNEQFFGPGTRLTVL.

This clone appeared once. The V and J genes are TRBV19 and TRBJ2-3; D uncertain. V lost 0 bases, J lost 4 bases, and 2 bases lay in between. The CDR3 runs to 12 residues. CDR1 and CDR2 from the germline V gene are LNHDA and SQIVND (reference sequence). The CDR3: CASSIEADTQYF. In DNA form, the CDR3 reads TGTGCCAGTAGTATAGAGGCAGATACGCAGTATTTT.

The chain combines TRBV5-1 with TRBJ1-5, with no clear D. In germline, CDR1 is SGHRS, CDR2 YFSETQ. The CDR3 runs to 14 residues. Trimming took 0 bases from V and 3 from J, leaving 7 bases between them. The CDR3 spells CASSLGASNQPQHF. The CDR3 DNA follows: TGCGCCAGCAGCTTGGGGGCGTCCAATCAGCCCCAGCATTTT.

This chain uses TRBV7-9 with TRBJ2-1, with a tentative D call TRBD2 (5 bases). There are 14 residues in the CDR3. V was cut by 1 base and J by 9 bases, with 13 bases left in between. The V gene's germline CDR1 is SEHNR and CDR2 FQNEAQ (reference sequence). The CDR3 is CASSLGTSLGEQFF. CDR3 in DNA: TGTGCCAGCAGCTTAGGGACTTCGCTTGGTGAGCAGTTCTTC.

The count of this clone is one. This rearrangement joins TRBV6-6 to TRBJ1-6; tentatively, D is TRBD1 (6 bases). CDR1 MNHNY and CDR2 SVGAGI come from the germline V gene (reference sequence). The CDR3 is made up of 13 amino acids. The V and J ends lost 8 bases and 7 bases respectively, with 12 bases between them. Here the CDR3 reads CASSAGVNSPLHF. In DNA form, the CDR3 reads TGTGCCAGCTCAGCAGGGGTGAATTCACCCCTCCACTTT.

This rearrangement joins TRBV7-2 to TRBJ2-5; D is unresolved. This CDR3 is built from 13 residues. The germline V and J ends were trimmed by 5 bases and 5 bases, with 12 bases remaining between them. Germline-derived CDR1 and CDR2 are SGHTA and FQGNSA. CDR3 in DNA: TGTGCCAGCAGCCCCGCGGTCTGGGAGACCCAGTACTTC. Translated, it gives CASSPAVWETQYF.

V is TRBV28 and J is TRBJ1-4; D not certain. The V gene lost 6 bases and the J gene lost 8 bases, with 16 bases spanning the gap. The CDR3 consists of 14 residues. Germline-derived CDR1 and CDR2 are MDHEN and SYDVKM. The CDR3 region has the DNA TGTGCCAGCAGCCCCTGGGTGGCGGGGGAAAAACTGTTTTTT. The encoded protein is CASSPWVAGEKLFF.

The chain joins TRBV7-9 to TRBJ1-2, with 8 bases lining up with TRBD1. The CDR3 covers 16 residues. Germline loops: CDR1 SEHNR, CDR2 FQNEAQ (reference sequence). Trimming at V came to 3 bases and at J to 3 bases, leaving 9 bases not matched to a gene. For the CDR3, the DNA is TGTGCCAGCAGCTTGGACCCATCAGGGGGCGACTATGGCTACACCTTC. Its translation is CASSLDPSGGDYGYTF.

V gene TRBV7-8 combines with J gene TRBJ1-1, with TRBD1 matching over 10 bases. The CDR3 contains 16 residues. V lost 6 bases and J lost 0; bases outside the gene matches: 7. CDR1 is SGHVS and CDR2 is FQNEAQ in the germline V gene. CDR3: CASRPGQGIMNTEAFF. CDR3 DNA: TGTGCCAGCAGGCCGGGACAGGGGATCATGAACACTGAAGCTTTCTTT.